The 27 T cell receptor beta chains in this list originate from one sample, sequenced in a study of T cells after yellow fever vaccination. TCRdb re-called the 5' RACE reads through MiXCR, storing one row per CDR3 protein. The table shows about 320,000 distinct CDR3 sequences, with about 11% occurring only once. The specimen was CD4+ T cells sorted from PBMCs, collected 45 days after the yellow fever booster vaccination. These receptors all stem from a man younger than 35 who received the YFV17D yellow fever vaccine.

This chain links TRBV5-1 with TRBJ1-1; D remains unclear. There are 15 residues in the CDR3. Trimming pared 0 bases from V and 1 base from J, leaving 10 bases between. Germline CDR1 reads SGHRS; CDR2 reads YFSETQ. The CDR3 coding sequence is TGCGCCAGCAGCTTGGGGTTAACGGGGAACACTGAAGCTTTCTTT. It yields the protein CASSLGLTGNTEAFF.

This clonotype was counted at least ten times. The rearrangement uses TRBV29-1 and TRBJ2-1; 8 positions agree with TRBD1. The ends lost 4 bases at V and 4 bases at J; junction bases unmatched: 3. Germline values: CDR1 SQVTM, CDR2 ANQGSEA. There are 13 residues in the CDR3. The CDR3 here is CSVARTGYNEQFF. CDR3 in DNA: TGCAGCGTTGCCAGGACAGGGTACAATGAGCAGTTCTTC.

This clonotype has only a few counts. The chain carries TRBV12-3 or TRBV12-4 and TRBJ1-2; tentatively, D is TRBD1 (5 bases). The CDR3 length is 14 residues. Trimming left V 6 bases short and J 1 base short, with 12 bases between. CDR3 coding DNA: TGTGCCAGCAGCCTCTCAGGGATTAACTATGGCTACACCTTC. Amino acids: CASSLSGINYGYTF.

This clonotype was found a few times. The chain recombines TRBV20-1 with TRBJ2-4, with D perhaps matching TRBD1 (5 bases). There are 13 residues in the CDR3. Germline lookup yields CDR1 DFQATT and CDR2 SNEGSKA (reference sequence). Trimming removed 3 bases at V and 4 bases at J, with 10 bases between. CDR3 sequence reads: CSASQGSKNIQYF. CDR3 coding DNA: TGCAGTGCTAGCCAGGGTTCAAAAAACATTCAGTACTTC.

In this sample, this clonotype turned up many times. The CDR3, as DNA: TGTGCCAGCAGTGAACAAACAGATACGCAGTATTTT. It yields the protein CASSEQTDTQYF. The rearrangement joins TRBV2 to TRBJ2-3; D is undetermined. The germline gives CDR1 SNHLY, CDR2 FYNNEI. Trimming removed 2 bases from V and 3 bases from J, with 3 bases in between. The CDR3 is made up of 12 amino acids.

This clonotype turned up a few times. The rearrangement links TRBV4-3 to TRBJ2-1, with 8 bases matching TRBD1. The CDR3 extends over 16 amino acids. Germline CDR1 and CDR2: LGHNA and YSLEER. Losses at the gene ends were 0 bases for V and 12 bases for J; bases not matched to a gene: 13. In nucleotides, the CDR3 is TGCGCCAGCAGCCAAGATAATCTGGGACAGGTCCCTTCGCAGTTCTTC. This translates into CASSQDNLGQVPSQFF.

This clonotype was picked up a small number of times. The chain recombines TRBV4-1 with TRBJ1-1; 7 bases are a match to TRBD1. CDR3 size: 15 residues. Trimming cost V 2 bases and J 4 bases; bases outside gene matches: 7. CDR1 is MGHRA, CDR2 YSYEKL, per germline. CDR3 protein: CASSQRQGGGTEAFF. CDR3 DNA sequence: TGCGCCAGCAGCCAACGACAGGGTGGGGGCACTGAAGCTTTCTTT.

This clonotype occurred a few times. This chain links TRBV12-3 or TRBV12-4 with TRBJ2-1, with D unresolved. Trimming took 4 bases from V and 12 from J, leaving 13 bases between them. The CDR3 is 12 residues long. CDR3 sequence: CASSSQSSGQFF. The DNA of the CDR3 is TGTGCCAGCAGTTCACAGTCCTCTGGGCAGTTCTTC.

This clonotype was seen more than once but under ten times. The V gene is TRBV20-1, the J gene TRBJ1-5, with D unclear. CDR3 size: 14 residues. V gave up 0 bases and J gave up 5 bases, with 11 bases separating them. Looked up from germline, CDR1 is DFQATT and CDR2 is SNEGSKA (reference sequence). The CDR3, as DNA: TGCAGTGCTAGAGATCCCAAGGGAGATCAGCCCCAGCATTTT. This gives the protein CSARDPKGDQPQHF.

This clonotype was detected only a few times. This rearrangement joins TRBV9 to TRBJ1-4; D gene unclear. Trimming took off 0 bases at V and 5 bases at J, with 5 bases between the two ends. This CDR3 contains 13 residues. Germline CDR1 and CDR2: SGDLS and YYNGEE. CDR3 protein: CASSVGPNEKLFF. DNA of the CDR3: TGTGCCAGCAGCGTAGGTCCAAATGAAAAACTGTTTTTT.

This clonotype came up a few times. The chain employs TRBV11-2 and TRBJ2-2; maybe TRBD2 (7 bases). Trimming removed 6 bases from V and 5 bases from J, with 19 bases in between. CDR1 is SGHAT, CDR2 FQNNGV, per germline. CDR3 length: 16 amino acids. CDR3 loop: CASRRPGGGPTGELFF. The DNA of the CDR3 is TGTGCCAGCAGGCGGCCGGGCGGGGGCCCGACCGGGGAGCTGTTTTTT.

Many counts were recorded for this clonotype. The chain couples TRBV6-2 or TRBV6-3 to TRBJ1-1, with D tentatively TRBD1 (5 bases). The CDR3 is 16 amino acids. From germline, CDR1 is MNHEY and CDR2 SVGEGT. V dropped 8 bases and J dropped 3 bases, with 22 bases sitting between them. Here the CDR3 DNA reads TGTGCCAGCTTCCGGAGACAGATTATGGGTTACACTGAAGCTTTCTTT. Translating it yields CASFRRQIMGYTEAFF.

The chain has TRBV12-3 or TRBV12-4 and TRBJ1-4, with D maybe TRBD1 (5 bases). Deletions cut 6 bases from V and 0 bases from J, with 14 bases between. The CDR3 loop spans 16 amino acids. In nucleotides, the CDR3 is TGTGCCAGCAGAGGGGCAGTTCTTGCAACTAATGAAAAACTGTTTTTT. This encodes CASRGAVLATNEKLFF.

This chain joins TRBV7-6 and TRBJ2-3, with unresolved D. With 5 bases removed from V and 6 bases from J, the gap between germline ends came to 18 bases. The CDR3 is 15 residues long. Looked up from germline, CDR1 is SGHVS and CDR2 is FNYEAQ. The CDR3 DNA reads TGTGCCAGCAGCCCGTCAAGTCCCTATCTGGATACGCAGTATTTT. Translation gives CASSPSSPYLDTQYF.

This clonotype was observed many times. This chain links TRBV4-2 with TRBJ2-2, with unresolved D. This CDR3 has 15 amino acids. Per the germline V gene, CDR1 is LGHNA and CDR2 is YNFKEQ. Between the trimmed V and J ends, which lost 1 base and 0 bases, there was a span of 6 bases. The CDR3 spells CASSQAASNTGELFF. As DNA, the CDR3 is TGTGCCAGCAGCCAAGCGGCCTCGAACACCGGGGAGCTGTTTTTT.

In its sample, this clonotype was seen a few times. The gene calls are TRBV4-3 and TRBJ2-2; the D gene is possibly TRBD2 (5 bases). Per germline, CDR1 LGHNA and CDR2 YSLEER. V dropped 6 bases and J dropped 0 bases, with 11 bases sitting between them. This CDR3 is built from 15 residues. The DNA for the CDR3 is TGCGCCAGCAGATATCATAGCGCGAACACCGGGGAGCTGTTTTTT. It encodes CASRYHSANTGELFF.

This clonotype was detected only a few times. The genes are TRBV9 and TRBJ2-1; 9 nucleotides agree with TRBD2. The CDR3 contains 13 residues. The trim removed 0 bases at V and 12 bases at J, leaving 4 bases unmatched. The V gene's germline CDR1 is SGDLS and CDR2 YYNGEE. The chain's CDR3 is CASSVATTSGQFF. DNA for the CDR3: TGTGCCAGCAGCGTAGCTACGACTAGCGGGCAGTTCTTC. Using reference TRBV9 and TRBJ2-1 for the parts outside the CDR3, the full variable domain is DSGVTQTPKHLITATGQRVTLRCSPRSGDLSVYWYQQSLDQGLQFLIQYYNGEERAKGNILERFSAQQFPDLHSELNLSSLELGDSALYFCASSVATTSGQFFGPGTRLTVL.

This clonotype was detected a few times. The chain combines TRBV12-3 or TRBV12-4 with TRBJ1-5, with TRBD1 identical over 7 bases. This CDR3 contains 15 residues. The ends lost 5 bases at V and 6 bases at J; junction bases unmatched: 10. CDR3 DNA: TGTGCCAGCAGTCAGCCAGGGGGGGAAACTCAGCCCCAGCATTTT. This sequence encodes CASSQPGGETQPQHF.

V usage is TRBV20-1 and J usage is TRBJ2-2; 12 bases fit TRBD2. The germline CDR1 and CDR2 sequences are DFQATT and SNEGSKA (reference sequence). This CDR3 is 15 amino acids long. J gave up 4 bases and V 6 bases, and 6 bases lay outside the gene matches. CDR3: CSAPSGGAGTGELFF. CDR3 coding DNA: TGCAGTGCCCCTAGCGGGGGGGCGGGCACCGGGGAGCTGTTTTTT.

This clonotype has ten or more counts. The chain links TRBV6-6 to TRBJ1-5, with 7 bases aligning to TRBD1. After removal of 5 bases from V and 3 bases from J, the junction contained 4 bases not matched to a gene. Germline V CDR1 and CDR2: MNHNY, SVGAGI (reference sequence). This CDR3 has 14 residues. CDR3 bases: TGTGCCAGCAGTGCTGGACAGGTCAATCAGCCCCAGCATTTT. Its translation: CASSAGQVNQPQHF.

The sample holds a few counts of this clonotype. The gene calls are TRBV12-3 or TRBV12-4 and TRBJ2-4, with D unresolved. The CDR3 spans 14 residues. The V end lost 6 bases, the J end lost 5 bases, and 14 bases lay between the germline ends. The CDR3 region has the DNA TGTGCCAGCAGCCTGGTATCGAGGCAAAACATTCAGTACTTC. The encoded protein is CASSLVSRQNIQYF.

This clonotype was counted a few times. This chain connects TRBV15 to TRBJ1-6, with 9 bases lining up with TRBD1. The length of the CDR3 is 14 residues. Germline V gene lookup returns CDR1 LNHNV and CDR2 YYDKDF (reference sequence). The trim removed 5 bases at V and 7 bases at J, leaving 3 bases unmatched. CDR3 sequence reads: CATSPDRGNSPLHF. The CDR3 DNA follows: TGTGCCACCAGCCCAGACAGGGGGAATTCACCCCTCCACTTT.

The chain recombines TRBV6-6 with TRBJ2-5; no firm D call. Germline V gives CDR1 MNHNY, CDR2 SVGAGI (reference sequence). CDR3 length: 15 residues. Trimming removed 2 bases from V and 4 bases from J, with 14 bases in between. The CDR3 region has the DNA TGTGCCAGCAGTTACGCCGGACCGAGAGGAGAGACCCAGTACTTC. Translated: CASSYAGPRGETQYF.

J is TRBJ1-2 and V is TRBV7-2; D remains unclear. CDR1 SGHTA and CDR2 FQGNSA come from the germline V gene. CDR3 size: 15 residues. Trimming removed 1 base at V and 6 bases at J, with 15 bases between. The CDR3 here is CASSLVSRENDGYTF. The DNA of the CDR3 is TGTGCCAGCAGCTTAGTCTCTAGGGAGAATGATGGCTACACCTTC.

In DNA form, the CDR3 reads TGTGCCAGCAGGGGGGACAGAGGGAATCAGCCCCAGCATTTT. Protein: CASRGDRGNQPQHF. The V call is TRBV28, the J call TRBJ1-5, with TRBD1 identical over 7 bases. The CDR3 runs to 14 residues. V was clipped by 6 bases and J by 4 bases; unmatched bases: 6. Germline V CDR1 and CDR2: MDHEN, SYDVKM.

This clonotype was seen ten or more times. This chain uses TRBV4-3 with TRBJ2-5; D is ambiguous. The CDR3 is 14 amino acids. Trimming took 0 bases from V and 8 from J, leaving 13 bases between them. Germline lookup yields CDR1 LGHNA and CDR2 YSLEER. CDR3 nucleotides: TGCGCCAGCAGCCAAGATTGGGAAGCGAGAACCCAGTACTTC. It encodes CASSQDWEARTQYF.

There are a few counts of this clonotype. The rearrangement joins TRBV7-2 to TRBJ2-3, with D possibly TRBD1 on 6 matching bases. V was clipped by 2 bases and J by 3 bases, with 12 bases between them. The CDR3 consists of 15 residues. CDR1 is SGHTA, CDR2 FQGNSA, per germline. This chain's CDR3 is CASSLIQGRTDTQYF. The DNA for the CDR3 is TGTGCCAGCAGCTTAATCCAGGGGCGTACAGATACGCAGTATTTT.